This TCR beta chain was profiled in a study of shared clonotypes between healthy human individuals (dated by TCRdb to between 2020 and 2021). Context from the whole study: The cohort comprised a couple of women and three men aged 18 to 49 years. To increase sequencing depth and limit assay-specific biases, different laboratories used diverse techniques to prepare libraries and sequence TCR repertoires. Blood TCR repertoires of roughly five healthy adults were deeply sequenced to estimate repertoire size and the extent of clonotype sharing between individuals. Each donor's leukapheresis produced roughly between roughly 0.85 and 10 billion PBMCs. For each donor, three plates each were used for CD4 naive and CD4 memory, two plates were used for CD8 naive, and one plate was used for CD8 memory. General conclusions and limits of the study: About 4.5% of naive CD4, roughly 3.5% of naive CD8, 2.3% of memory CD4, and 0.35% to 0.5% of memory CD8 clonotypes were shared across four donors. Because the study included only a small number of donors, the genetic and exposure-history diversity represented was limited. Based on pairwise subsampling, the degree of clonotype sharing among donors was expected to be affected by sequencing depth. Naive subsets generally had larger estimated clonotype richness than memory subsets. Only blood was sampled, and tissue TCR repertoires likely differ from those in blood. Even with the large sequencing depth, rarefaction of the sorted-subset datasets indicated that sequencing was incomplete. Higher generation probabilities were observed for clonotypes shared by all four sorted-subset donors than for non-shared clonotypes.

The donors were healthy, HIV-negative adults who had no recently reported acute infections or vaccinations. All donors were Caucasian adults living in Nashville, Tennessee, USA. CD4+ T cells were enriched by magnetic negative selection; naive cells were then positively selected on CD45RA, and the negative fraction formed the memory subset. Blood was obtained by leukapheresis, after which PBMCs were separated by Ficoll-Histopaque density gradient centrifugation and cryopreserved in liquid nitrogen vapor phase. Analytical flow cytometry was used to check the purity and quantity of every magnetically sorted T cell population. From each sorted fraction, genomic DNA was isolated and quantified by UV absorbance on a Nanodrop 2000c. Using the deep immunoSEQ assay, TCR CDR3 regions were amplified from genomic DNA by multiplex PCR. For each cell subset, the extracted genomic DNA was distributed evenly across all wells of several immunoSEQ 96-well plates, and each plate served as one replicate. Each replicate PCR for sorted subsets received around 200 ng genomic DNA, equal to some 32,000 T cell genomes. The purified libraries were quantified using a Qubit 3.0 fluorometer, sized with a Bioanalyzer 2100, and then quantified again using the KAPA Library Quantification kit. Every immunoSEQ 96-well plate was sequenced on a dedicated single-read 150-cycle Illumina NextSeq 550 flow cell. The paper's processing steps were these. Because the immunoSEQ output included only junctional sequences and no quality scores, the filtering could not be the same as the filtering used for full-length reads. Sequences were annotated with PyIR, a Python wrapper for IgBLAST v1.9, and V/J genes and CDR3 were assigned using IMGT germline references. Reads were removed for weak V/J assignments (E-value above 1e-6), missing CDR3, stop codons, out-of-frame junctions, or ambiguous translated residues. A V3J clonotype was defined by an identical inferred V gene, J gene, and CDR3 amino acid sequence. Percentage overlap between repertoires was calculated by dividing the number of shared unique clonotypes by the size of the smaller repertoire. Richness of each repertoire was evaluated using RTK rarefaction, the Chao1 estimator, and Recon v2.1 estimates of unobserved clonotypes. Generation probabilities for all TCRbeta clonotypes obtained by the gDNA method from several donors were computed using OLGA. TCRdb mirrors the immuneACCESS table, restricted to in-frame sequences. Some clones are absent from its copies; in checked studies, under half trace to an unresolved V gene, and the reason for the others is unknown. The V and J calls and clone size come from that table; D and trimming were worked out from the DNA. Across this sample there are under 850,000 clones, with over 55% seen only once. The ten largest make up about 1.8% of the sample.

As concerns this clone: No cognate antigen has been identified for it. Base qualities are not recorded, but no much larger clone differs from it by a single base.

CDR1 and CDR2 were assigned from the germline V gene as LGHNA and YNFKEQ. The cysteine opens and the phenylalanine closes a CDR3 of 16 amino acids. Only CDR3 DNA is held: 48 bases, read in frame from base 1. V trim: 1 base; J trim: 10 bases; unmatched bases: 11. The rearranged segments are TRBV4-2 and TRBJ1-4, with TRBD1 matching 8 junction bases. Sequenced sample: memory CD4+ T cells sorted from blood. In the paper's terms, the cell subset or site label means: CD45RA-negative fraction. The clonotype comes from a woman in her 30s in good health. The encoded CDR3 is CASSQATGTGTGKLFF. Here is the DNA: TGTGCCAGCAGCCAAGCGACCGGGACAGGCACGGGAAAACTGTTTTTT.